This TCR beta chain is from a study of identical twins. Study-wide results and limits: The models systematically underestimated how much out-of-frame TCR alpha was shared in monozygotic twins. Beta out-of-frame twin sharing showed a weaker excess.

V was pared by 7 bases and J by 7 bases, with 5 bases between. CDR3 length: 9 residues. Germline assignment: CDR1 SNHLY and CDR2 FYNNEI. The donors were all healthy and Caucasian. Template switching added a universal primer site, and cDNA bore unique molecular identifiers. From the 5' RACE reads, TCRdb called clonotypes with MiXCR, one entry per CDR3 protein. The table lists 1,800,000 or so distinct CDR3 sequences, around 29% of them singletons. This clonotype turned up a few times. Its antigen is not identified. The receptor was derived from a newborn girl in good health. Sequenced material: cord blood. The J gene is TRBJ2-7, the V gene TRBV2; no reliable D call. The CDR3 sequence: CASKGEQYF. The DNA of the CDR3 is TGTGCCAGCAAGGGTGAGCAGTACTTC.